The entry that follows covers one TCR beta chain sequence. The antigen remains unidentified. This specimen belongs to a study of T cell responses to AZD1222 COVID-19 vaccine. Study information: Analyses pooled second doses at about 4 or about 12 weeks. Overall study results and limits: CD4 TCRs associated with vaccination spanned spike, dominating at 160-218 and 743-854. In a largely white British group with more females than males, clonal diversity was possibly underestimated.

Assay: immunoSEQ multiplex PCR; the TCRdb copy retains only in-frame clones and omits some. Of about 160,000 clones detected, roughly 90% appear once; the ten largest clones hold less than 5.5%. Germline-derived CDR1 and CDR2 are LGHDT and YNNKEL (reference sequence). The CDR3 consists of 19 residues. V was clipped by 5 bases and J by 0 bases; unmatched bases: 13. Sequenced here: peripheral blood, sampled on day 0 of AZD1222 vaccination. The rearrangement joins TRBV3-1 (or the pseudogene TRBV3-2) to TRBJ1-6; 7 positions match TRBD1. This receptor was identified in an adult in good health. The CDR3 spells CASSFRDQGGSSYNSPLHF. In DNA form, the CDR3 reads TGTGCCAGCAGCTTCCGGGACCAGGGGGGCAGCTCCTATAATTCACCCCTCCACTTT.